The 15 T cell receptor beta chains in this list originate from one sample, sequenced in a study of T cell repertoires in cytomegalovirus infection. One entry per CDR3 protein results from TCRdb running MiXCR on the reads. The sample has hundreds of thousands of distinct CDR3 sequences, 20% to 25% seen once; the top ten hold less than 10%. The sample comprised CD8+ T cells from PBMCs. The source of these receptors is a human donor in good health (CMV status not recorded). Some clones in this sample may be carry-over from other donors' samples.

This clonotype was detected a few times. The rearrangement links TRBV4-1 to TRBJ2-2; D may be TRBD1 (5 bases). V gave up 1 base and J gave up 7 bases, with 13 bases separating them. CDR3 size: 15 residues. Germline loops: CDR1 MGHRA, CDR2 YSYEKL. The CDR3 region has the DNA TGCGCCAGCAGCCAAGGTCCTCAGGGAATCGGGGAGCTGTTTTTT. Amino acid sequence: CASSQGPQGIGELFF.

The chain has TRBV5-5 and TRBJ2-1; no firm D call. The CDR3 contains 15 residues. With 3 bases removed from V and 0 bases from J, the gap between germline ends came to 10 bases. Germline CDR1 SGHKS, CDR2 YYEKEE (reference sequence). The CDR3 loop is CASSSFGSSYNEQFF. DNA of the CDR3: TGTGCCAGCAGCTCCTTTGGGTCCTCCTACAATGAGCAGTTCTTC. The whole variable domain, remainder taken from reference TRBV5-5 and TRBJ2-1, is DAGVTQSPTHLIKTRGQQVTLRCSPISGHKSVSWYQQVLGQGPQFIFQYYEKEERGRGNFPDRFSARQFPNYSSELNVNALLLGDSALYLCASSSFGSSYNEQFFGPGTRLTVL.

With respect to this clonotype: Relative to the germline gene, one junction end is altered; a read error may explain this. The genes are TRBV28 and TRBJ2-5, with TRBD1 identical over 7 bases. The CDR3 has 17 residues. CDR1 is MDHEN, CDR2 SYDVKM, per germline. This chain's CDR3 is CTSSLAPGQRTGETQYF. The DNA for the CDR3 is TGTACCAGCAGCCTTGCACCGGGACAGCGGACCGGAGAGACCCAGTACTTC.

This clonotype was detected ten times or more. CDR3 bases: TGTGCCAGCAGTTTACAAGGTAGCACAGATACGCAGTATTTT. Translation gives CASSLQGSTDTQYF. The chain has TRBV28 and TRBJ2-3; no clear D. The V gene lost 2 bases and the J gene lost 0 bases, with 6 bases spanning the gap. The CDR3 is made up of 14 amino acids. CDR1 MDHEN and CDR2 SYDVKM come from the germline V gene.

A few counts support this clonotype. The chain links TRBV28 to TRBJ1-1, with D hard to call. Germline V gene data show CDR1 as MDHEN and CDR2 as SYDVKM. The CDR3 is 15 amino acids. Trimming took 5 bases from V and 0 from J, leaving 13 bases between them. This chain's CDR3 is CASSLGLAMNTEAFF. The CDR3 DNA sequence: TGTGCCAGCAGTCTGGGGTTAGCGATGAACACTGAAGCTTTCTTT.

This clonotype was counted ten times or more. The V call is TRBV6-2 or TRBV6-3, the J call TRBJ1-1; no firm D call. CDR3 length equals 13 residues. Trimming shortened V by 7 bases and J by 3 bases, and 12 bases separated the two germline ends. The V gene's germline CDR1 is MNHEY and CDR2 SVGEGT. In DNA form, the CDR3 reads TGTGCCAGCACCCAAGTTGTCTACACTGAAGCTTTCTTT. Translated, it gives CASTQVVYTEAFF.

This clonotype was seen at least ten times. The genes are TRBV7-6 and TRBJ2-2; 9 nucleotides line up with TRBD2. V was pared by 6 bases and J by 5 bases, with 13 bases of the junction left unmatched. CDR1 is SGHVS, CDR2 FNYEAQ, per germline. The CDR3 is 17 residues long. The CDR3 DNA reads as TGTGCCAGCAGTTCTACTCGCGGGGGGGCGATTACCGGGGAGCTGTTTTTT. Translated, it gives CASSSTRGGAITGELFF.

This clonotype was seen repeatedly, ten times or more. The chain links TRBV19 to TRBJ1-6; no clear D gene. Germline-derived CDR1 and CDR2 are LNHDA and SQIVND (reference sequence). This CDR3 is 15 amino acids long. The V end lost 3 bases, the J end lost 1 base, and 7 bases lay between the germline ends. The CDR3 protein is CASSIGESYNSPLHF. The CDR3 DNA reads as TGTGCCAGTAGTATCGGGGAATCCTATAATTCACCCCTCCACTTT.

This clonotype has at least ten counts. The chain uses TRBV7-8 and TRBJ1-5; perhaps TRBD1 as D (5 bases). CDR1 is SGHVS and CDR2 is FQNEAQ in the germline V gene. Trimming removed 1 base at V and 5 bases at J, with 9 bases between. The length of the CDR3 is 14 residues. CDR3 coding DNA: TGTGCCAGCAGCTTAGGTGTAGGGGATCAGCCCCAGCATTTT. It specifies CASSLGVGDQPQHF.

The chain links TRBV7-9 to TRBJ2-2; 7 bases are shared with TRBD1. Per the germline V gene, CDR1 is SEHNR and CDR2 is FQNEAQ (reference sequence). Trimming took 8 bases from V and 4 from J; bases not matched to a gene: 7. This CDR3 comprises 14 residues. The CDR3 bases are TGTGCCAGCCCCGACAGGGCCGTCACCGGGGAGCTGTTTTTT. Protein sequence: CASPDRAVTGELFF.

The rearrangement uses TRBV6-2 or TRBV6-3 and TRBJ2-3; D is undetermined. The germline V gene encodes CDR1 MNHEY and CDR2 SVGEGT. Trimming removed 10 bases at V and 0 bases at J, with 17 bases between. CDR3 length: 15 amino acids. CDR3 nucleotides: TGTGCCATCTCCGCCGTTGGATGGAGCACAGATACGCAGTATTTT. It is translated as CAISAVGWSTDTQYF.

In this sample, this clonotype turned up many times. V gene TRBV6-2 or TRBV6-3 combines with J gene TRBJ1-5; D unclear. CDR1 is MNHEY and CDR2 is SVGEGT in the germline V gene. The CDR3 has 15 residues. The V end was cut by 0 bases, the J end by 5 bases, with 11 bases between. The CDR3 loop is CASSYSSGEDQPQHF. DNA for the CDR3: TGTGCCAGCAGTTACTCGTCCGGGGAAGATCAGCCCCAGCATTTT.

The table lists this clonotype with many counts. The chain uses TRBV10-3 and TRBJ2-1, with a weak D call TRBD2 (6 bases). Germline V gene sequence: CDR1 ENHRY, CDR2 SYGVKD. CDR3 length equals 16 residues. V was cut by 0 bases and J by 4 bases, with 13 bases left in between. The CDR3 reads CAISESKSGVYNEQFF. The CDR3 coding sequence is TGTGCCATCAGTGAGTCGAAATCGGGGGTATACAATGAGCAGTTCTTC.

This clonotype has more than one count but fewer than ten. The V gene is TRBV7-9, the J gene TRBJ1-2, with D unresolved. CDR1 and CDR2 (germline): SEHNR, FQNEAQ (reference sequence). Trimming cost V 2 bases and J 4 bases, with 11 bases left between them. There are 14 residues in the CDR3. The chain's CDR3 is CASSLTTEGYGYTF. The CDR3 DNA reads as TGTGCCAGCAGCTTAACGACCGAAGGCTATGGCTACACCTTC.

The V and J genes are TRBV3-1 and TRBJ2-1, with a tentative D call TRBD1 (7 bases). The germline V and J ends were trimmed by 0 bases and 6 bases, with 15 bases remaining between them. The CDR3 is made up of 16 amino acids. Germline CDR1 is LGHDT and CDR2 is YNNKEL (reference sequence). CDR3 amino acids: CASSQDPEGASNEQFF. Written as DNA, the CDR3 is TGTGCCAGCAGCCAAGACCCGGAGGGGGCATCCAATGAGCAGTTCTTC.